The rows below give T cell receptor beta chains drawn from one sample of a study of T cell responses to AZD1222 COVID-19 vaccine. Only in-frame clones appear in the TCRdb table, and some are missing; sequencing was by immunoSEQ multiplex PCR. The top ten clones hold under 20% of a sample with 150,000 to 180,000 clones, about 92% of them seen once. Sequenced here: peripheral blood, sampled on day 0 of AZD1222 vaccination. The receptor source for this set is an adult in good health. The CDR3 runs from the conserved cysteine through the conserved F or W. Fields, in order: CDR3 protein, CDR3 DNA, J gene, V gene, D gene, clone size. The D gene is left open where the match is weak. Expanded clones are given a class, and other clones once, few, many or no size at all.

cdr3_aa: CASSLRVWVLGGELFF; cdr3_nt: TGTGCCAGCAGTTTACGGGTCTGGGTGCTAGGCGGGGAGCTGTTTTTT; j_call: TRBJ2-2; v_call: TRBV28; d_call: NA; clone_size: NA
cdr3_aa: CAWISALVTEAFF; cdr3_nt: TGTGCCTGGATCTCGGCCCTGGTCACTGAAGCTTTCTTT; j_call: TRBJ1-1; v_call: TRBV30; d_call: NA; clone_size: NA
cdr3_aa: CATSEGLALYNEQFF; cdr3_nt: TGTGCCACCAGTGAGGGACTAGCGTTATACAATGAGCAGTTCTTC; j_call: TRBJ2-1; v_call: TRBV24-1; d_call: TRBD2; clone_size: NA
cdr3_aa: CASSYSVGAGFEQYF; cdr3_nt: TGTGCCAGCAGTTACTCGGTGGGGGCCGGGTTCGAGCAGTACTTC; j_call: TRBJ2-7; v_call: TRBV6-2/TRBV6-3; d_call: NA; clone_size: NA
cdr3_aa: CASRGQVVTLSEQYF; cdr3_nt: TGTGCCAGCAGAGGCCAGGTAGTTACCCTCTCCGAGCAGTACTTC; j_call: TRBJ2-7; v_call: TRBV2; d_call: NA; clone_size: NA
cdr3_aa: CASSPGTTQLFNYGYTF; cdr3_nt: TGTGCCAGCAGCCCTGGAACGACACAGCTCTTTAACTATGGCTACACCTTC; j_call: TRBJ1-2; v_call: TRBV14; d_call: NA; clone_size: NA
cdr3_aa: CASSQENYQGSDSPLHF; cdr3_nt: TGCGCCAGCAGCCAAGAAAATTACCAGGGAAGTGATTCACCCCTCCACTTT; j_call: TRBJ1-6; v_call: TRBV4-1; d_call: NA; clone_size: NA
cdr3_aa: CASSLDPVRARGYGYTF; cdr3_nt: TGTGCCAGCAGCTTAGATCCGGTAAGGGCACGAGGCTATGGCTACACCTTC; j_call: TRBJ1-2; v_call: TRBV11-2; d_call: NA; clone_size: NA
cdr3_aa: CAISGTGLWEGEQYF; cdr3_nt: TGTGCCATCAGTGGGACGGGACTGTGGGAGGGTGAGCAGTACTTC; j_call: TRBJ2-7; v_call: TRBV10-3; d_call: TRBD2; clone_size: NA
cdr3_aa: CASSLAFRDYEQYF; cdr3_nt: TGTGCCAGCAGCTTGGCCTTCAGGGACTACGAGCAGTACTTC; j_call: TRBJ2-7; v_call: TRBV5-5; d_call: NA; clone_size: NA
cdr3_aa: CASSFARGDTEAFF; cdr3_nt: TGTGCCAGCAGCTTCGCGAGAGGGGACACTGAAGCTTTCTTT; j_call: TRBJ1-1; v_call: TRBV6-6; d_call: NA; clone_size: NA
cdr3_aa: CASSYWGSNQPQHF; cdr3_nt: TGTGCCAGCAGTTACTGGGGTAGCAATCAGCCCCAGCATTTT; j_call: TRBJ1-5; v_call: TRBV6-6; d_call: NA; clone_size: NA
cdr3_aa: CASSLDLGGPATNEKLFF; cdr3_nt: TGTGCCAGCAGCTTAGATCTCGGCGGACCAGCAACTAATGAAAAACTGTTTTTT; j_call: TRBJ1-4; v_call: TRBV11-2; d_call: NA; clone_size: once
cdr3_aa: CASSPGDRQETQYF; cdr3_nt: TGTGCCAGCAGCCCCGGGGACAGGCAAGAGACCCAGTACTTC; j_call: TRBJ2-5; v_call: TRBV5-8; d_call: TRBD1; clone_size: NA
cdr3_aa: CASLQGGEYDGYTF; cdr3_nt: TGTGCCAGCCTCCAGGGGGGGGAGTACGATGGCTACACCTTC; j_call: TRBJ1-2; v_call: TRBV28; d_call: TRBD1; clone_size: NA
cdr3_aa: CSASAQGGIQYF; cdr3_nt: TGCAGTGCTAGTGCCCAGGGAGGCATTCAGTACTTC; j_call: TRBJ2-4; v_call: TRBV20-1; d_call: NA; clone_size: NA
cdr3_aa: CASSPKSQGVSGANVLTF; cdr3_nt: TGTGCCAGCTCACCAAAGTCCCAGGGAGTATCTGGGGCCAACGTCCTGACTTTC; j_call: TRBJ2-6; v_call: TRBV18; d_call: NA; clone_size: NA
cdr3_aa: CASSESGTSGGHLRGEQFF; cdr3_nt: TGCGCCAGCAGTGAGTCCGGGACTAGCGGGGGGCATCTTCGAGGTGAGCAGTTCTTC; j_call: TRBJ2-1; v_call: TRBV10-2; d_call: TRBD2; clone_size: NA
cdr3_aa: CSVAGGNYGYTF; cdr3_nt: TGCAGCGTGGCCGGAGGGAACTATGGCTACACCTTC; j_call: TRBJ1-2; v_call: TRBV29-1; d_call: NA; clone_size: NA
cdr3_aa: CASQSTGVYNSPLHF; cdr3_nt: TGCGCCAGCCAATCGACAGGAGTCTATAATTCACCCCTCCACTTT; j_call: TRBJ1-6; v_call: TRBV5-1; d_call: NA; clone_size: NA
cdr3_aa: CASSTYARGTGELFF; cdr3_nt: TGTGCCAGCAGCACGTATGCCAGGGGCACCGGGGAGCTGTTTTTT; j_call: TRBJ2-2; v_call: TRBV7-2; d_call: NA; clone_size: once
cdr3_aa: CASSLAGQGLEKLFF; cdr3_nt: TGCGCCAGCAGCTTGGCCGGACAGGGCTTGGAAAAACTGTTTTTT; j_call: TRBJ1-4; v_call: TRBV5-1; d_call: TRBD1; clone_size: NA
cdr3_aa: CASRIQGAQNYGYTF; cdr3_nt: TGTGCCAGTAGGATACAGGGGGCACAGAACTATGGCTACACCTTC; j_call: TRBJ1-2; v_call: TRBV19; d_call: TRBD1; clone_size: NA
cdr3_aa: CASSPGTSGEEQFF; cdr3_nt: TGCGCCAGCAGCCCCGGGACTAGCGGGGAGGAGCAGTTCTTC; j_call: TRBJ2-1; v_call: TRBV5-1; d_call: TRBD2; clone_size: NA
cdr3_aa: CASKPESGVNEKLFF; cdr3_nt: TGCGCCAGCAAACCTGAGTCGGGAGTTAATGAAAAACTGTTTTTT; j_call: TRBJ1-4; v_call: TRBV5-1; d_call: NA; clone_size: NA
cdr3_aa: CASSLSAGTYNEQFF; cdr3_nt: TGTGCCAGCAGCTTATCAGCGGGAACCTACAATGAGCAGTTCTTC; j_call: TRBJ2-1; v_call: TRBV7-9; d_call: TRBD2; clone_size: NA
cdr3_aa: CATNPRDRAYEQYF; cdr3_nt: TGTGCCACCAATCCCCGGGACAGGGCCTACGAGCAGTACTTC; j_call: TRBJ2-7; v_call: TRBV24-1; d_call: TRBD1; clone_size: NA
cdr3_aa: CASPRAPGSGNTIYF; cdr3_nt: TGTGCCAGCCCACGAGCCCCCGGCTCTGGAAACACCATATATTTT; j_call: TRBJ1-3; v_call: TRBV2; d_call: NA; clone_size: NA
cdr3_aa: CASSQISGSTGELFF; cdr3_nt: TGTGCCAGTAGTCAGATTAGCGGGTCCACCGGGGAGCTGTTTTTT; j_call: TRBJ2-2; v_call: TRBV19; d_call: TRBD2; clone_size: NA
cdr3_aa: CASSRGRSGRANEQFF; cdr3_nt: TGTGCCAGCAGTAGGGGCCGGAGTGGGAGGGCCAATGAGCAGTTCTTC; j_call: TRBJ2-1; v_call: TRBV6-4; d_call: TRBD2; clone_size: NA
cdr3_aa: CASSSTSRGKFGGKETQYF; cdr3_nt: TGTGCCAGCAGCTCTACCTCTCGCGGGAAGTTCGGAGGGAAAGAGACCCAGTACTTC; j_call: TRBJ2-5; v_call: TRBV11-2; d_call: NA; clone_size: NA
cdr3_aa: CASSPLGAKNIQYF; cdr3_nt: TGTGCCAGCAGCCCCCTCGGGGCCAAAAACATTCAGTACTTC; j_call: TRBJ2-4; v_call: TRBV7-6; d_call: NA; clone_size: NA
cdr3_aa: CASSTDRGVGNTIYF; cdr3_nt: TGTGCCAGCAGTACCGACAGGGGAGTTGGAAACACCATATATTTT; j_call: TRBJ1-3; v_call: TRBV6-5; d_call: TRBD1; clone_size: once
cdr3_aa: CASSLAYSGSQETQYF; cdr3_nt: TGTGCCAGCAGCTTGGCTTATTCGGGAAGCCAAGAGACCCAGTACTTC; j_call: TRBJ2-5; v_call: TRBV5-6; d_call: NA; clone_size: NA
cdr3_aa: CASSLAVGEDTQYF; cdr3_nt: TGTGCCAGCAGCTTAGCGGTTGGTGAAGATACGCAGTATTTT; j_call: TRBJ2-3; v_call: TRBV7-2; d_call: NA; clone_size: NA
cdr3_aa: CASQSDGGNQPQHF; cdr3_nt: TGTGCCAGCCAGTCGGACGGGGGCAATCAGCCCCAGCATTTT; j_call: TRBJ1-5; v_call: TRBV2; d_call: NA; clone_size: few
cdr3_aa: CASSLGGSANYGYTF; cdr3_nt: TGCGCCAGCAGCTTGGGGGGGTCTGCTAACTATGGCTACACCTTC; j_call: TRBJ1-2; v_call: TRBV5-1; d_call: NA; clone_size: NA
cdr3_aa: CASSLPGLTYGGYTF; cdr3_nt: TGTGCCAGCAGCTTACCGGGCCTCACCTACGGAGGCTACACCTTC; j_call: TRBJ1-2; v_call: TRBV5-4; d_call: NA; clone_size: NA
cdr3_aa: CASSPYRDRVNEQYF; cdr3_nt: TGTGCCAGCAGCCCTTACCGGGACAGGGTAAACGAGCAGTACTTC; j_call: TRBJ2-7; v_call: TRBV27; d_call: TRBD1; clone_size: NA
cdr3_aa: CASSHRGTGGIFGYTF; cdr3_nt: TGTGCCAGCAGCCATCGCGGGACAGGGGGCATTTTCGGCTACACCTTC; j_call: TRBJ1-2; v_call: TRBV28; d_call: TRBD1; clone_size: NA
cdr3_aa: CASSPEVSGRNEQFF; cdr3_nt: TGTGCCAGCTCACCAGAGGTTAGCGGGCGGAATGAGCAGTTCTTC; j_call: TRBJ2-1; v_call: TRBV18; d_call: TRBD2; clone_size: NA
cdr3_aa: CASRGGVLAGVLDTQYF; cdr3_nt: TGTGCCAGCAGGGGTGGGGTTCTAGCGGGAGTTTTGGATACGCAGTATTTT; j_call: TRBJ2-3; v_call: TRBV11-2; d_call: TRBD2; clone_size: NA
cdr3_aa: CASSVASGRTGLLYEQYF; cdr3_nt: TGTGCCAGCAGTGTGGCTAGCGGGAGAACGGGACTCCTCTACGAGCAGTACTTC; j_call: TRBJ2-7; v_call: TRBV2; d_call: TRBD2; clone_size: NA
cdr3_aa: CSVGGLRGRLNEQFF; cdr3_nt: TGCAGCGTTGGGGGGCTTAGGGGAAGGTTGAATGAGCAGTTCTTC; j_call: TRBJ2-1; v_call: TRBV29-1; d_call: NA; clone_size: NA
cdr3_aa: CASSRTLRQETQYF; cdr3_nt: TGTGCCAGCAGCAGAACCCTGCGTCAGGAGACCCAGTACTTC; j_call: TRBJ2-5; v_call: TRBV21-1; d_call: NA; clone_size: NA
cdr3_aa: CASSESRVRFYNEQFF; cdr3_nt: TGCGCCAGCAGTGAGTCCCGGGTTCGGTTCTACAATGAGCAGTTCTTC; j_call: TRBJ2-1; v_call: TRBV10-2; d_call: NA; clone_size: NA
cdr3_aa: CASSQPSEEQGGSNQPQHF; cdr3_nt: TGCGCCAGCAGCCAACCCTCGGAGGAACAGGGTGGTAGCAATCAGCCCCAGCATTTT; j_call: TRBJ1-5; v_call: TRBV4-1; d_call: NA; clone_size: NA
cdr3_aa: CASSQDSGGSNYGYTF; cdr3_nt: TGCGCCAGCAGCCAAGATTCAGGGGGCAGTAACTATGGCTACACCTTC; j_call: TRBJ1-2; v_call: TRBV4-1; d_call: TRBD1; clone_size: NA
cdr3_aa: CASSLFNTQYF; cdr3_nt: TGTGCCAGCAGCTTGTTTAATACGCAGTATTTT; j_call: TRBJ2-3; v_call: TRBV5-8; d_call: NA; clone_size: once
cdr3_aa: CASSPPLGGETQYF; cdr3_nt: TGTGCCAGCAGCCCCCCCTTAGGAGGTGAGACCCAGTACTTC; j_call: TRBJ2-5; v_call: TRBV9; d_call: NA; clone_size: NA
cdr3_aa: CASSITGMNTEAFF; cdr3_nt: TGTGCCAGCAGCATAACAGGGATGAACACTGAAGCTTTCTTT; j_call: TRBJ1-1; v_call: TRBV7-8; d_call: NA; clone_size: NA
cdr3_aa: CAIPLGGGRASGTGELFF; cdr3_nt: TGTGCCATCCCCCTTGGGGGAGGGAGGGCCAGTGGCACCGGGGAGCTGTTTTTT; j_call: TRBJ2-2; v_call: TRBV10-3; d_call: TRBD2; clone_size: NA
cdr3_aa: CATSSAGFNQPQHF; cdr3_nt: TGTGCCACCAGCAGCGCAGGGTTCAATCAGCCCCAGCATTTT; j_call: TRBJ1-5; v_call: TRBV15; d_call: NA; clone_size: NA
cdr3_aa: CASRLAGEWTGELFF; cdr3_nt: TGTGCCAGCCGACTAGCGGGGGAATGGACCGGGGAGCTGTTTTTT; j_call: TRBJ2-2; v_call: TRBV27; d_call: TRBD2; clone_size: NA
cdr3_aa: CASSPLTGLGNGYTF; cdr3_nt: TGTGCCAGCAGTCCACTTACAGGGTTAGGAAATGGCTACACCTTC; j_call: TRBJ1-2; v_call: TRBV6-5; d_call: NA; clone_size: NA
cdr3_aa: CARYRDSYGYTF; cdr3_nt: TGCGCCAGGTACCGGGACAGCTATGGCTACACCTTC; j_call: TRBJ1-2; v_call: TRBV5-1; d_call: TRBD1; clone_size: NA
cdr3_aa: CASRINTEAFF; cdr3_nt: TGTGCCAGCAGGATCAACACTGAAGCTTTCTTT; j_call: TRBJ1-1; v_call: TRBV7-9; d_call: NA; clone_size: NA
cdr3_aa: CASRGDRVTEAFF; cdr3_nt: TGTGCCAGCAGGGGGGACAGGGTCACTGAAGCTTTCTTT; j_call: TRBJ1-1; v_call: TRBV6-5; d_call: TRBD1; clone_size: NA
cdr3_aa: CASGETGWQPQHF; cdr3_nt: TGTGCCAGCGGAGAGACAGGGTGGCAGCCCCAGCATTTT; j_call: TRBJ1-5; v_call: TRBV6-5; d_call: TRBD1; clone_size: NA